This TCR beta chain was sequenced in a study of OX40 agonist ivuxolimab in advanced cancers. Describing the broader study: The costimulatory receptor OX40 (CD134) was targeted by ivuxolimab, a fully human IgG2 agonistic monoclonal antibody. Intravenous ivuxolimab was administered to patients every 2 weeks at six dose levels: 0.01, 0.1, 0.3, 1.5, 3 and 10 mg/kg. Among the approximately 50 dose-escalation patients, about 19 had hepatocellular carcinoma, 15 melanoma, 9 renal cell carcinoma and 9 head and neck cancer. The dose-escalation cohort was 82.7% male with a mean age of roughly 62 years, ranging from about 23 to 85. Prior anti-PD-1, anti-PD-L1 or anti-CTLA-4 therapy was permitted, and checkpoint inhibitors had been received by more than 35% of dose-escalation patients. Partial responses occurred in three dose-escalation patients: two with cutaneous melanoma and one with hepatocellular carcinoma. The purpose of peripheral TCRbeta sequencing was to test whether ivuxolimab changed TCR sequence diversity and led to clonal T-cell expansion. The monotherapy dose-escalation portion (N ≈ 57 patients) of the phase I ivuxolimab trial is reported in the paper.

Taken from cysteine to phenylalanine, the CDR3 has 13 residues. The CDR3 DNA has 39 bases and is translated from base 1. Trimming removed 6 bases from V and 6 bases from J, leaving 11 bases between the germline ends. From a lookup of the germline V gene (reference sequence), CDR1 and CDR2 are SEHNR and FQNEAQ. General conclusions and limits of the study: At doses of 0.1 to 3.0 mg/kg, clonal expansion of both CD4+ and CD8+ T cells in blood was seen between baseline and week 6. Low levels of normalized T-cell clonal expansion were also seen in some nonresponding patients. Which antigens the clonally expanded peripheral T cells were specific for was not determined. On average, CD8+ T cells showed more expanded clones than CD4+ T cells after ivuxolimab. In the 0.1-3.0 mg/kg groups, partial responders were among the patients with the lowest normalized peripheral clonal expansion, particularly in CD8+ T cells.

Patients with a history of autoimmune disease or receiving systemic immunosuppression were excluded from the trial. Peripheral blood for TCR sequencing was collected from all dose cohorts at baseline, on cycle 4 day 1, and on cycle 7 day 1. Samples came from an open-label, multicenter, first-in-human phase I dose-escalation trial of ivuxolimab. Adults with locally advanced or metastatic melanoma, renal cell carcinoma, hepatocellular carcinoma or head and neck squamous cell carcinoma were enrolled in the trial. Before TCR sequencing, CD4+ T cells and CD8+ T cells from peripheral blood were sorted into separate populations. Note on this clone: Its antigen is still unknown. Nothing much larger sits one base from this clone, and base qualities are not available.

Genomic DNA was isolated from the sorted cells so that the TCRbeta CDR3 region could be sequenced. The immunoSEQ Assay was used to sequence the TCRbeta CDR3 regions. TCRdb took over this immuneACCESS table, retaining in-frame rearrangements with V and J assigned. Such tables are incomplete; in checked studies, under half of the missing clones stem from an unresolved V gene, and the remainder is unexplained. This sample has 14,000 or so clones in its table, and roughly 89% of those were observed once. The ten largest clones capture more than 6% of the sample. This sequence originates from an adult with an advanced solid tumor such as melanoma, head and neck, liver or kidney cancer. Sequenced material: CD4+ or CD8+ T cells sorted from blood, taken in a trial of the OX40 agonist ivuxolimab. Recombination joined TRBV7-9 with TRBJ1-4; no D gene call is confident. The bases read TGTGCCAGCAGTCGACAAGGGTATGAAAAACTGTTTTTT. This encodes CASSRQGYEKLFF.